The clone carrying this T cell receptor (beta chain) was observed a handful of times. Its matching antigen is unknown. The V end lost 4 bases, the J end lost 3 bases, and 14 bases lay between the germline ends. Germline lookup yields CDR1 SGHKS and CDR2 YYEKEE (reference sequence). This CDR3 region has 15 residues. This sample is drawn from a study of beta chain features in type 1 diabetes. Notes on the study in general: Within patients, naive, central memory and Treg TCRB repertoires seemed more similar than within healthy donors.

TCRB transcripts that were expressed got sequenced, as all of the isolated RNA had been reverse transcribed. TCRdb's table, derived via immunoSEQ multiplex PCR, lists solely in-frame clones and lacks some. The table includes about 350,000 clones, around a fifth detected once. Without exception, sorted populations had purity beyond 95%. The chain couples TRBV5-5 to TRBJ1-5; a possible D gene is TRBD1 (5 bases). The sequence was collected from a woman aged 18-35 years in good health. The sample was naive CD4+ T cells from blood. Here the CDR3 reads CASSTSGGTNQPQHF. The CDR3 coding sequence is TGTGCCAGCAGCACTTCGGGAGGGACCAATCAGCCCCAGCATTTT.